This T cell receptor (beta chain) originates from a study of blood T cells in healthy people across ages. Study-level points and caveats: Across the age range, TCR beta diversity per million T cells fell in a roughly linear way.

For this clonotype: Its specificity is not known.

CDR1 is LGHDT and CDR2 is YNNKEL in the germline V gene (reference sequence). V lost 4 bases and J lost 0; bases outside the gene matches: 12. There are 19 residues in the CDR3. It was with a sample-barcoded 5' primer and a J-beta primer mix that a second PCR of roughly 6 to 12 cycles was run. The template-switch adaptor, which had 12 random nucleotides, put a tag on each cDNA molecule. One entry per CDR3 protein, called by TCRdb with MiXCR from the 5' RACE reads. The data show 1,100,000 or so distinct CDR3 sequences, with 35% to 50% seen just once and under 20% held by the top ten. The chain carries TRBV3-1 and TRBJ2-2; 9 bases agree with TRBD2. Sequencing was done on a sample of blood. This TCR came from a woman between 55 and 75 years old in good health. CDR3 sequence reads: CASSPTMASGVTNTGELFF. The CDR3 DNA follows: TGTGCCAGCAGCCCAACTATGGCTAGCGGGGTAACGAACACCGGGGAGCTGTTTTTT.